The clone carrying this TCR beta chain showed up just a few times. The source of the sample is a study of blood T cell repertoires in COVID-19. Study details: Collection of acute and convalescent COVID-19 samples took place in the United States, Italy and Spain. The cDNA or gDNA used as material had been derived from T cells, B-cell-depleted T cells, or PBMCs.

Trimming stripped 7 bases from V and 2 bases from J, with 11 bases between. CDR1 and CDR2 from the germline V gene are LGHNT and FRNRAP. The CDR3 consists of 13 residues. Authors' methods: Counts of nucleated cells, estimated from reference gene primer amplification, were obtained. Generated by immunoSEQ multiplex PCR, the TCRdb table keeps only in-frame clones and is missing some. That table furnishes V, J and clone size, whereas the DNA furnished D and trimming. The table has under 200,000 clones, under 85% seen once. The sequence came from a woman older than 75 with acute or convalescent COVID-19. Specimen: peripheral blood. The rearrangement links TRBV12-5 to TRBJ1-2, with D uncertain. CDR3 residues: CASAREQNYGYTF. The CDR3 bases are TGTGCTAGTGCGAGGGAACAGAACTATGGCTACACCTTC.